Below, 18 T cell receptor beta chains from the same sample are listed, as sequenced in a study of blood T cell repertoires in COVID-19. Libraries were prepared by immunoSEQ multiplex PCR; TCRdb keeps only in-frame clonotypes and omits some of them. In the table there are 450,000 or so clones, 70% to 90% of which are singletons. Sequenced material: peripheral blood. The receptors originated from a man between 18 and 29 years old with COVID-19, enrolled during active disease.

The chain is built from TRBV21-1 and TRBJ2-1; the table's D call TRBD2 went unverified against the DNA. TRBV21-1 is an annotated pseudogene. This CDR3 is built from 15 residues. The chain's CDR3 is CASKQRERSYNEQFF. DNA of the CDR3: TGTGCCAGCAAACAGCGGGAGAGGTCCTACAATGAGCAGTTCTTC.

This sequence joins TRBV11-3 and TRBJ2-3; D ambiguous. Trimming took 0 bases from V and 6 from J, leaving 10 bases between them. This CDR3 region has 14 residues. CDR1 and CDR2 from the germline V gene are SGHNT and YENEEA. CDR3 in amino acids: CASSLDISGDTQYF. The CDR3 coding sequence is TGTGCCAGCAGCTTAGACATATCGGGTGATACGCAGTATTTT. The complete variable domain, with remaining parts taken from reference TRBV11-3 and TRBJ2-3, reads EAGVVQSPRYKIIEKKQPVAFWCNPISGHNTLYWYLQNLGQGPELLIRYENEEAVDDSQLPKDRFSAERLKGVDSTLKIQPAELGDSAVYLCASSLDISGDTQYFGPGTRLTVL.

The chain is built from TRBV5-1 and TRBJ2-3; D ambiguous. The length of the CDR3 is 15 residues. Germline values: CDR1 SGHRS, CDR2 YFSETQ. The V gene lost 0 bases and the J gene lost 1 base, with 9 bases spanning the gap. The CDR3 sequence is CASSLGSRGTDTQYF. For the CDR3, the DNA is TGCGCCAGCAGCTTGGGTTCTCGGGGCACAGATACGCAGTATTTT.

The chain links TRBV19 to TRBJ2-5, with 8 bases fitting TRBD2. With V trimmed by 6 bases and J by 7 bases, 19 bases remained unmatched. This CDR3 contains 17 residues. In germline, CDR1 is LNHDA, CDR2 SQIVND (reference sequence). The CDR3 here is CASSVAGRTSLLGTQYF. CDR3 bases: TGTGCCAGTAGCGTAGCGGGGAGGACTAGCCTTTTGGGGACCCAGTACTTC.

This clone appeared a single time. The rearrangement uses TRBV7-2 and TRBJ2-1; D not resolved. Trimming cost V 5 bases and J 6 bases, with 8 bases left between them. This CDR3 comprises 12 residues. Per germline, CDR1 SGHTA and CDR2 FQGNSA. The DNA for the CDR3 is TGTGCCAGCAGCCTATTCATCAATGAGCAGTTCTTC. Encoded protein: CASSLFINEQFF.

The rearrangement uses TRBV5-8 and TRBJ2-6; no firm D call. Per the germline V gene, CDR1 is SGHTS and CDR2 is YDEGEE. The CDR3 totals 15 residues. V dropped 2 bases and J dropped 1 base, with 7 bases sitting between them. In DNA, the CDR3 is TGTGCCAGCAGCTTCCTGTCGTCTGGGGCCAACGTCCTGACTTTC. It is translated as CASSFLSSGANVLTF.

V gene TRBV27 combines with J gene TRBJ1-4, with a tentative D call TRBD1 (5 bases). The germline CDR1 and CDR2 sequences are MNHEY and SMNVEV (reference sequence). The CDR3 is made up of 15 amino acids. V was pared by 5 bases and J by 5 bases, with 15 bases between. CDR3 sequence reads: CASSAARQLNEKLFF. The CDR3 bases are TGTGCCAGCAGTGCCGCACGACAGCTAAATGAAAAACTGTTTTTT.

This chain joins TRBV5-1 and TRBJ1-1, with D perhaps TRBD1 (5 bases). V was pared by 0 bases and J by 5 bases, with 11 bases between. CDR3 length: 14 amino acids. Germline V lookup: CDR1 SGHRS, CDR2 YFSETQ. The CDR3 loop is CASSLDQGGTEAFF. CDR3 DNA: TGCGCCAGCAGCTTGGACCAGGGTGGTACTGAAGCTTTCTTT.

The chain recombines TRBV7-8 with TRBJ2-1; TRBD2 aligns across 10 bases. With V trimmed by 5 bases and J by 9 bases, 10 bases remained unmatched. Germline-derived CDR1 and CDR2 are SGHVS and FQNEAQ. The CDR3 covers 15 residues. The CDR3 DNA reads as TGTGCCAGCAGCCTGGACGGTCTAGCGGGGGTTGAGCAGTTCTTC. Amino acid sequence: CASSLDGLAGVEQFF.

The J gene is TRBJ2-5, the V gene TRBV6-5, with D possibly being TRBD1 (6 bases). This CDR3 comprises 13 residues. Looked up from germline, CDR1 is MNHEY and CDR2 is SVGAGI. The germline V and J ends were trimmed by 6 bases and 5 bases, with 13 bases remaining between them. For the CDR3, the DNA is TGTGCCAGCAGGAAACAGGGACGGGAGACCCAGTACTTC. Encoded protein: CASRKQGRETQYF.

This clone was counted between two and nine times. J is TRBJ2-7 and V is TRBV7-9; 9 bases fit TRBD2. The CDR3 is 17 residues long. Germline-derived CDR1 and CDR2 are SEHNR and FQNEAQ (reference sequence). V shed 4 bases, J shed 1 base, and the junction held 11 bases outside the gene matches. CDR3 amino acids: CASSSKGPLAGSYEQYF. CDR3 nucleotides: TGTGCCAGCAGCTCGAAAGGTCCCCTAGCGGGGTCCTACGAGCAGTACTTC. The full variable domain, completed using reference TRBV7-9 and TRBJ2-7, is DTGVSQNPRHKITKRGQNVTFRCDPISEHNRLYWYRQTLGQGPEFLTYFQNEAQLEKSRLLSDRFSAERPKGSFSTLEIQRTEQGDSAMYLCASSSKGPLAGSYEQYFGPGTRLTVT.

This clone is a singleton in its sample. The V gene is TRBV5-4, the J gene TRBJ2-2; 7 nucleotides match TRBD2. The CDR3 consists of 15 residues. Germline CDR1 reads SGHNT; CDR2 reads YYREEE (reference sequence). With 0 bases clipped from V and 6 bases from J, the junction kept 5 bases outside the gene matches. CDR3 coding DNA: TGTGCCAGCAGCTTGGGCGGGAGTGACGCCGGGGAGCTGTTTTTT. It codes for CASSLGGSDAGELFF.

J is TRBJ2-2 and V is TRBV10-1, with D possibly TRBD1 on 5 matching bases. Trimming shortened V by 10 bases and J by 5 bases, and 14 bases separated the two germline ends. The CDR3 runs to 13 residues. CDR1 WNHNN and CDR2 SYGVQD come from the germline V gene (reference sequence). Written as DNA, the CDR3 is TGCGCCACTCAGCAGGGTCTTACCGGGGAGCTGTTTTTT. Translation gives CATQQGLTGELFF.

This clone has just one count. V gene TRBV15 combines with J gene TRBJ2-1, with 11 bases that match TRBD2. V was clipped by 11 bases and J by 3 bases; unmatched bases: 3. This CDR3 has 13 amino acids. Germline CDR1 LNHNV, CDR2 YYDKDF (reference sequence). The CDR3 region has the DNA TGTGCCGCCGGACTAGCGGGCTACAATGAGCAGTTCTTC. This encodes CAAGLAGYNEQFF. Drawing the rest from reference TRBV15 and TRBJ2-1, the complete variable domain is DAMVIQNPRYQVTQFGKPVTLSCSQTLNHNVMYWYQQKSSQAPKLLFHYYDKDFNNEADTPDNFQSRRPNTSFCFLDIRSPGLGDTAMYLCAAGLAGYNEQFFGPGTRLTVL.

This clone was counted a few times. The chain joins TRBV19 to TRBJ1-2; tentatively, D is TRBD1 (6 bases). Trimming took off 9 bases at V and 2 bases at J, with 13 bases between the two ends. Germline V gives CDR1 LNHDA, CDR2 SQIVND (reference sequence). This CDR3 contains 13 residues. In DNA, the CDR3 is TGTGCCAGCCAGGACAGATTAAACTATGGCTACACCTTC. It specifies CASQDRLNYGYTF.

This clone was picked up one time. This sequence joins TRBV10-1 and TRBJ2-1; TRBD2 aligns across 7 bases. Germline V gene data show CDR1 as WNHNN and CDR2 as SYGVQD (reference sequence). The CDR3 consists of 15 residues. The J segment lost 10 bases and the V segment lost 5 bases, leaving 14 bases of the junction unmatched. CDR3 DNA: TGCGCCAGCAGTAACGTGGGAGGGCCTGGTGAGGAGCAGTTCTTC. This codes for CASSNVGGPGEEQFF.

The chain couples TRBV27 to TRBJ1-5, with 7 nucleotides matching TRBD1. The CDR3 runs 13 residues. Trimming took 8 bases from V and 7 from J; bases not matched to a gene: 8. CDR1 and CDR2 (germline): MNHEY, SMNVEV (reference sequence). In DNA form, the CDR3 reads TGTGCCAGCGCCCACAGGGGTGGGCAGCCCCAGCATTTT. It codes for CASAHRGGQPQHF.

The V and J genes are TRBV21-1 and TRBJ2-1; the D call of TRBD2 is as the table states it, not checked on the DNA. TRBV21-1 is an annotated pseudogene. The CDR3 has 19 residues. CDR3 loop: CASSKHGLAGGPSYNEQFF. For the CDR3, the DNA is TGTGCCAGCAGCAAACACGGACTAGCGGGGGGGCCCTCCTACAATGAGCAGTTCTTC.